This T cell receptor (beta chain) was profiled in a study of blood T cell repertoires in COVID-19. Study-level background: The samples span acute and convalescent COVID-19 from the United States, Italy and Spain. T cells, B-cell-depleted T cells, or PBMCs provided the cDNA or gDNA that served as material.

Patients from Seattle were sampled longitudinally, starting during active infection. Source study methods: Amplification of reference gene primers provided the estimated nucleated cell counts. Measured with immunoSEQ multiplex PCR; TCRdb has only the in-frame clones, and not every one. D and trimming come from the DNA, and the V and J calls and clone size come from that table. The sample consists of more than 300,000 clones, about 89% of them appearing once. There are 15 residues in the CDR3. V lost 2 bases and J lost 5; bases outside the gene matches: 3. Germline V gene sequence: CDR1 SGHRS, CDR2 YFSETQ.

The chain is built from TRBV5-1 and TRBJ2-2; 10 nucleotides match TRBD2. The specimen was peripheral blood. This TCR derives from a woman younger than 45 with COVID-19, enrolled during active disease. In DNA, the CDR3 is TGCGCCAGCAGCTTAGCGGGAGGGGTAACCGGGGAGCTGTTTTTT. The encoded protein is CASSLAGGVTGELFF.